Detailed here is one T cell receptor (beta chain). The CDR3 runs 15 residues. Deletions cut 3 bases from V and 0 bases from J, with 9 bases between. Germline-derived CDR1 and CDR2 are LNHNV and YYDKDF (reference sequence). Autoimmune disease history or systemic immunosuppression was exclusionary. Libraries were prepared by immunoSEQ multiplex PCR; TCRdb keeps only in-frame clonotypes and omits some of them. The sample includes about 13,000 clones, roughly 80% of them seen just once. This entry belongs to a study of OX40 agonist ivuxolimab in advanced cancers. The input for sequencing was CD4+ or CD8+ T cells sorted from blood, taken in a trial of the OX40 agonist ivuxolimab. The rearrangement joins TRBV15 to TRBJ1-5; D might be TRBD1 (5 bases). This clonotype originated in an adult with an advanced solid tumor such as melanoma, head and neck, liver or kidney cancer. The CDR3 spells CATSSRGGSNQPQHF. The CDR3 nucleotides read TGTGCCACCAGCAGCCGCGGGGGTAGCAATCAGCCCCAGCATTTT. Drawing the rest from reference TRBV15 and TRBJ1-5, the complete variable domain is DAMVIQNPRYQVTQFGKPVTLSCSQTLNHNVMYWYQQKSSQAPKLLFHYYDKDFNNEADTPDNFQSRRPNTSFCFLDIRSPGLGDTAMYLCATSSRGGSNQPQHFGDGTRLSIL.